This T cell receptor (beta chain) stems from a study of T cell changes during pregnancy in multiple sclerosis. Produced via immunoSEQ multiplex PCR; TCRdb's table is partial and in-frame only. The table shows about 27,000 clones, with roughly 86% occurring only once. In germline, CDR1 is MNHEY, CDR2 SMNVEV (reference sequence). Between the trimmed V and J ends, which lost 5 bases and 0 bases, there was a span of 13 bases. The CDR3 is made up of 15 amino acids. The source was CD8+ T cells from peripheral blood mononuclear cells, collected in the second trimester of pregnancy. This chain links TRBV27 with TRBJ1-1; D unresolved. The origin of this receptor is a female donor with multiple sclerosis, enrolled in a pregnancy study. DNA for the CDR3: TGTGCCAGCAGTGCACACGGGGTGTTGAACACTGAAGCTTTCTTT. Encoded protein: CASSAHGVLNTEAFF.